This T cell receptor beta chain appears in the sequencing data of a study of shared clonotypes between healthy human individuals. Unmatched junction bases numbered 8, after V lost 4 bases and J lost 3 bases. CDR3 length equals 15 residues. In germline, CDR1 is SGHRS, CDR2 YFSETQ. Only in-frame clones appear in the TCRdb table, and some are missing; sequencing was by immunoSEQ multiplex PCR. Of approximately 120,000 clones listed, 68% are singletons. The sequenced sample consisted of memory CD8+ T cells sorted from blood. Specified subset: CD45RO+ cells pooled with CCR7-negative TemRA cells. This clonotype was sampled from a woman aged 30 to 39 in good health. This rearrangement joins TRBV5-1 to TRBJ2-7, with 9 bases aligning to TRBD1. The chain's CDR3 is CASSERTGVGYEQYF. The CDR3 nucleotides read TGCGCCAGCAGCGAACGGACAGGGGTGGGCTACGAGCAGTACTTC.